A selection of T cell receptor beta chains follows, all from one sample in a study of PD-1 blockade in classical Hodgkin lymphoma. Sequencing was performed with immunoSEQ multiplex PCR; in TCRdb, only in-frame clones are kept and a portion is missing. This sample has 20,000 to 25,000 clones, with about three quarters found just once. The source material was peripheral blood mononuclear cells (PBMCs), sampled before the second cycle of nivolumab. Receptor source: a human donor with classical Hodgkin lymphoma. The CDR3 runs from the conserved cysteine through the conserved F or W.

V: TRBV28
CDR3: CASTVPSLIGDTQYF

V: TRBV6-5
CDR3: CASRLGPSFFEQYF

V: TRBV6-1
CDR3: CASITTSGGYNEQFF

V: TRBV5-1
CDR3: CASWTDVTGELFF

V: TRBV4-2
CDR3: CASSQDRGTGKLFF

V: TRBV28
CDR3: CASTRGNGQETQYF

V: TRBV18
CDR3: CATSPRDNQPQHF

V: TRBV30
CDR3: CAWSPGTSGSLTDTQYF

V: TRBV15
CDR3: CATSPPGNEQFF

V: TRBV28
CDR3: CAIYGGSTISPQHF

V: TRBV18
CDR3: CASSLREGETQYF

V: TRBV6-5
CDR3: CASSYPTGLGNTEAFF

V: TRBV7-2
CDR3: CASSPLGLAYEQYF

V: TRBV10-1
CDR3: CASSVTPRDRSSGANVLTF

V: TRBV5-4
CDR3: CASSRTSGRTDTQYF

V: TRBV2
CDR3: CASRTGRGADTQYF

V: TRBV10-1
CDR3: CASSDLGQGVYGYTF

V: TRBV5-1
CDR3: CASSPDSSYEQYF

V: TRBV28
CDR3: CASRPTGGGWTEAFF

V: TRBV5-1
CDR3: CASSSGLAGDADTQYF

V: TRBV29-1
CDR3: CSVQGASTDTQYF

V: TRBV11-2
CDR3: CASSLAFLEYGYTF

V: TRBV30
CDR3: CAWSVGGGYTF

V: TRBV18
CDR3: CASSPGQGLYNEQFF

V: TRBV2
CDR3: CASSEVAGPNEQFF

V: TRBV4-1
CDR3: CASSYVPHTTGKDGYTF

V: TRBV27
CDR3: CASLKSGRPEAFF

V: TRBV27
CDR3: CASGQGAPHEQFF

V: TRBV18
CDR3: CASSPPTGGGSGAFF

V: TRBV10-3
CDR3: CASRTSGRTGELFF

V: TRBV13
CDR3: CASSQGRSGYTF

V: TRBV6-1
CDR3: CASSERTFGDIQYF

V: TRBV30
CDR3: CAWGLWGVTEAFF

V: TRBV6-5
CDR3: CASSYGPSSYEQYF

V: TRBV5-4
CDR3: CASSSDRGPEKLFF

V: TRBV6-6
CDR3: CASSRDRLSYEQYF

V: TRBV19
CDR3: CASRRTGTGVANYGYTF

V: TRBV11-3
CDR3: CASSPHPVGETQYF

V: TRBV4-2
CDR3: CASSSGLRNTEAFF

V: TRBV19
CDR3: CASSPSGTGGYSGANVLTF

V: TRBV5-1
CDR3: CASSVSLRLAGVGGTGELFF

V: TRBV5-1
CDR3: CASSPPEHTGELFF

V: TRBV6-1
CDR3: CASSERDRVSYEQYF

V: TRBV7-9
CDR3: CASSFQSSPLHF

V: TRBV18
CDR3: CASSPSSTGGTDYNEQFF